The 21 T cell receptor beta chains below were found in one sample sequenced in a study of T cell responses to AZD1222 COVID-19 vaccine. Profiling relied on immunoSEQ multiplex PCR, and the TCRdb table lists in-frame clones only, not all of them. The table shows over 110,000 clones, with 90% occurring only once. This sample comprised peripheral blood, obtained 28 days after the second AZD1222 dose. These TCRs come from an adult who received the AZD1222 COVID-19 vaccine.

This chain uses TRBV11-2 with TRBJ1-2; 11 nucleotides match TRBD1. There are 14 residues in the CDR3. CDR1 SGHAT and CDR2 FQNNGV come from the germline V gene. The trim removed 1 base at V and 7 bases at J, leaving 2 bases unmatched. CDR3 coding DNA: TGTGCCAGCAGCTTAGTAGGACAGGGGGCTGGCTACACCTTC. This sequence encodes CASSLVGQGAGYTF. The full variable domain, with the rest looked up from reference TRBV11-2 and TRBJ1-2, is EAGVAQSPRYKIIEKRQSVAFWCNPISGHATLYWYQQILGQGPKLLIQFQNNGVVDDSQLPKDRFSAERLKGVDSTLKIQPAKLEDSAVYLCASSLVGQGAGYTFGSGTRLTVV.

The chain recombines TRBV23-1 with TRBJ1-5; 8 nucleotides line up with TRBD1. TRBV23-1 is treated as an ORF (open reading frame) with a function not yet certain. The CDR3 totals 19 residues. Unmatched junction bases numbered 15, after V lost 5 bases and J lost 0 bases. The CDR3 spells CASSSSRGQDTYSNQPQHF. The CDR3 DNA is TGCGCCAGCAGTAGCTCCCGGGGACAGGACACTTATAGCAATCAGCCCCAGCATTTT.

In this sample, this clone turned up a few times. The chain links TRBV3-1 (or the pseudogene TRBV3-2) to TRBJ1-1; D is unresolved. CDR1 and CDR2 (germline): LGHDT, YNNKEL (reference sequence). Deletions cut 4 bases from V and 1 base from J, with 10 bases between. This CDR3 is 14 amino acids long. For the CDR3, the DNA is TGTGCCAGCAGCCCCTGGGCCAAGAACACTGAAGCTTTCTTT. This encodes CASSPWAKNTEAFF.

The chain uses TRBV19 and TRBJ2-1; TRBD2 matches 7 bases. Germline lookup yields CDR1 LNHDA and CDR2 SQIVND (reference sequence). CDR3 length equals 14 residues. Germline trimming cut 9 bases from V and 8 bases from J; bases unmatched to any gene: 13. In DNA form, the CDR3 reads TGTGCCAGCAGGCCTGGGGGGGTGCGGGATGAGCAGTTCTTC. This codes for CASRPGGVRDEQFF. The whole variable domain, remainder taken from reference TRBV19 and TRBJ2-1, is DGGITQSPKYLFRKEGQNVTLSCEQNLNHDAMYWYRQDPGQGLRLIYYSQIVNDFQKGDIAEGYSVSREKKESFPLTVTSAQKNPTAFYLCASRPGGVRDEQFFGPGTRLTVL.

The chain uses TRBV7-3 and TRBJ1-2, with D possibly being TRBD1 (6 bases). Trimming removed 2 bases at V and 2 bases at J, with 15 bases between. Germline V gives CDR1 SGHTA, CDR2 FQGTGA. The CDR3 has 16 amino acids. The CDR3 protein is CASSLDGGGLNYGYTF. The CDR3 DNA reads as TGTGCCAGCAGCTTAGATGGTGGGGGGCTCAACTATGGCTACACCTTC.

The CDR3 DNA reads as TGTGCCAGCAGCCCCTCCGGCAGGGGAGCGAATGAGCAGTTCTTC. This sequence encodes CASSPSGRGANEQFF. V is TRBV28 and J is TRBJ2-1, with a possible D match to TRBD1 (6 bases). The CDR3 sequence is 15 residues long. From germline, CDR1 is MDHEN and CDR2 SYDVKM. V was pared by 6 bases and J by 7 bases, with 19 bases between.

The V and J genes are TRBV30 and TRBJ1-1, with no clear D. Germline CDR1 and CDR2: GTSNPN and SVGIG (reference sequence). With 1 base removed from V and 0 bases from J, the gap between germline ends came to 6 bases. The CDR3 contains 13 residues. The CDR3 reads CAWSDGVNTEAFF. The CDR3 DNA sequence: TGTGCCTGGAGTGACGGCGTGAACACTGAAGCTTTCTTT.

The rearrangement links TRBV5-1 to TRBJ1-1; D not resolved. The CDR3 contains 14 residues. Germline assignment: CDR1 SGHRS and CDR2 YFSETQ. The V gene lost 0 bases and the J gene lost 3 bases, with 9 bases spanning the gap. The CDR3: CASSLALGDTEAFF. In nucleotides, the CDR3 is TGCGCCAGCAGCTTGGCTCTTGGGGACACTGAAGCTTTCTTT.

The genes are TRBV4-1 and TRBJ1-4; TRBD1 matches at 7 bases. This CDR3 has 14 amino acids. The V gene's germline CDR1 is MGHRA and CDR2 YSYEKL. V lost 4 bases and J lost 8; bases outside the gene matches: 7. CDR3 sequence (DNA): TGCGCCAGCAGCCCGAGGGGGCCAGGAGAAAAACTGTTTTTT. Translation: CASSPRGPGEKLFF.

There are a few counts of this clone. V and J are TRBV19 and TRBJ2-7; 11 bases agree with TRBD2. Trimming cost V 1 base and J 1 base; bases outside gene matches: 3. This CDR3 is built from 16 residues. Germline lookup yields CDR1 LNHDA and CDR2 SQIVND (reference sequence). CDR3 region: CASSIGGLADSYEQYF. As DNA, the CDR3 is TGTGCCAGTAGTATAGGGGGACTAGCGGATTCCTACGAGCAGTACTTC.

V usage is TRBV6-1 and J usage is TRBJ2-1, with D unresolved. Germline V gene lookup returns CDR1 MNHNS and CDR2 SASEGT. Trimming stripped 0 bases from V and 7 bases from J, with 4 bases between. This CDR3 is 12 amino acids long. CDR3 sequence reads: CASSEARNEQFF. CDR3 DNA sequence: TGTGCCAGCAGTGAAGCCCGTAATGAGCAGTTCTTC.

This clone was picked up one time. This chain links TRBV27 with TRBJ2-2; TRBD1 might be the D (7 bases). V lost 0 bases, J lost 5 bases, and 25 bases lay in between. Looked up from germline, CDR1 is MNHEY and CDR2 is SMNVEV (reference sequence). This CDR3 contains 20 residues. The CDR3 coding sequence is TGTGCCAGCAGTTTATCAGTGTGGGGCACAGGGGCCGCGGGAACCGGGGAGCTGTTTTTT. Residues: CASSLSVWGTGAAGTGELFF.

The chain has TRBV19 and TRBJ1-5, with 8 positions matching TRBD1. Germline lookup yields CDR1 LNHDA and CDR2 SQIVND (reference sequence). V lost 5 bases to trimming and J lost 1 base; unmatched junction nucleotides: 7. The CDR3 totals 16 residues. This chain's CDR3 is CASSGRQGLSNQPQHF. As DNA, the CDR3 is TGTGCCAGTAGTGGACGACAGGGGTTAAGCAATCAGCCCCAGCATTTT. Complete variable domain (other parts from reference TRBV19 and TRBJ1-5): DGGITQSPKYLFRKEGQNVTLSCEQNLNHDAMYWYRQDPGQGLRLIYYSQIVNDFQKGDIAEGYSVSREKKESFPLTVTSAQKNPTAFYLCASSGRQGLSNQPQHFGDGTRLSIL.

The chain carries TRBV12-3 or TRBV12-4 and TRBJ2-7; a weak D match, TRBD1 (5 bases). This CDR3 region has 13 residues. The germline V and J ends were trimmed by 5 bases and 4 bases, with 12 bases remaining between them. Written as DNA, the CDR3 is TGTGCCAGCAGTGGGGCACGGCTATACGAGCAGTACTTC. It codes for CASSGARLYEQYF.

This clone was detected once. This rearrangement joins TRBV24-1 to TRBJ1-3; no clear D gene. This CDR3 is 15 amino acids long. Germline CDR1 and CDR2: KGHDR and SFDVKD. V was pared by 2 bases and J by 2 bases, with 9 bases between. CDR3 nucleotides: TGTGCCACCAGTGATTCGGGCCGCCCTGGAAACACCATATATTTT. It yields the protein CATSDSGRPGNTIYF.

This clone has more than one count but fewer than ten. The J gene is TRBJ1-1, the V gene TRBV6-5; the D is unclear. Trimming cost V 0 bases and J 0 bases, with 11 bases left between them. This CDR3 contains 16 residues. Germline CDR1 MNHEY, CDR2 SVGAGI. CDR3: CASSYSTSFMNTEAFF. In DNA form, the CDR3 reads TGTGCCAGCAGTTACTCGACGAGTTTCATGAACACTGAAGCTTTCTTT.

V gene TRBV19 combines with J gene TRBJ1-2, with 7 bases aligning to TRBD1. Germline lookup yields CDR1 LNHDA and CDR2 SQIVND (reference sequence). V shed 6 bases, J shed 4 bases, and the junction held 11 bases outside the gene matches. This CDR3 has 15 amino acids. The CDR3 nucleotides are TGTGCCAGTAGCTCACTGGGACAGTACAGCTATGGCTACACCTTC. This sequence encodes CASSSLGQYSYGYTF.

The chain uses TRBV19 and TRBJ2-6, with 9 bases matching TRBD2. The CDR3 consists of 17 residues. CDR1 is LNHDA and CDR2 is SQIVND in the germline V gene (reference sequence). With V trimmed by 3 bases and J by 2 bases, 5 bases remained unmatched. The CDR3 spells CASSIGGGAAGANVLTF. In DNA, the CDR3 is TGTGCCAGTAGTATCGGCGGGGGGGCGGCTGGGGCCAACGTCCTGACTTTC.

This clone has more than one count but fewer than ten. V usage is TRBV6-2 or TRBV6-3 and J usage is TRBJ2-7; D uncertain. V lost 6 bases, J lost 3 bases, and 15 bases lay in between. The germline gives CDR1 MNHEY, CDR2 SVGEGT. The CDR3 has 14 residues. The CDR3 DNA is TGTGCCAGCAGCCAAACGATTCTTTTCTACGAGCAGTACTTC. This encodes CASSQTILFYEQYF.

The chain recombines TRBV30 with TRBJ2-1; maybe TRBD2 (6 bases). The CDR3 totals 12 residues. The germline CDR1 and CDR2 sequences are GTSNPN and SVGIG (reference sequence). V was trimmed by 4 bases and J by 12 bases, leaving 16 bases between them. This CDR3 reads CAWIANAGGQFF. Written as DNA, the CDR3 is TGTGCCTGGATCGCGAATGCCGGGGGGCAGTTCTTC.

The chain uses TRBV2 and TRBJ2-2, with 8 bases aligning to TRBD2. Germline values: CDR1 SNHLY, CDR2 FYNNEI. Unmatched junction bases numbered 5, after V lost 6 bases and J lost 2 bases. The CDR3 contains 15 residues. CDR3 protein: CASRETSVNTGELFF. The CDR3 region has the DNA TGTGCCAGCAGGGAGACTAGCGTAAACACCGGGGAGCTGTTTTTT.